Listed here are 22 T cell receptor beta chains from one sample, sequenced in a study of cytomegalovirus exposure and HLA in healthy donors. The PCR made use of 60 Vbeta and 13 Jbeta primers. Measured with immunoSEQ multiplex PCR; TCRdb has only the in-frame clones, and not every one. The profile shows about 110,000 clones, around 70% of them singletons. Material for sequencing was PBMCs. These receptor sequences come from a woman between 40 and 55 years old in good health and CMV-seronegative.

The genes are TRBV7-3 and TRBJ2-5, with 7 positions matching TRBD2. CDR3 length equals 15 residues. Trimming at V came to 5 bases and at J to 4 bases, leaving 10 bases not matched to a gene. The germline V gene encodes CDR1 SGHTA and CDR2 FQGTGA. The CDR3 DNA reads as TGTGCCAGCAGCGCCCGGGGGGATAGGGGAGAGACCCAGTACTTC. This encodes CASSARGDRGETQYF.

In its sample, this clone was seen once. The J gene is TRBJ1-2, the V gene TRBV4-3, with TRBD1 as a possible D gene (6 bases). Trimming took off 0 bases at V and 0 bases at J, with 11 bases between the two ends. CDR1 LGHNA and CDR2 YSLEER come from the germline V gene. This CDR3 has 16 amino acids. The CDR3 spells CASSQDRQGTNYGYTF. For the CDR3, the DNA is TGCGCCAGCAGCCAAGATCGGCAGGGGACTAACTATGGCTACACCTTC.

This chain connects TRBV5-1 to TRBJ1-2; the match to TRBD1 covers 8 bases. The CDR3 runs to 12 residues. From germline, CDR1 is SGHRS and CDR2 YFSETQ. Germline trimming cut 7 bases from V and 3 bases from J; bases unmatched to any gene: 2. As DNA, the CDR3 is TGCGCCAGCGGACAGGGTGACTATGGCTACACCTTC. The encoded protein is CASGQGDYGYTF.

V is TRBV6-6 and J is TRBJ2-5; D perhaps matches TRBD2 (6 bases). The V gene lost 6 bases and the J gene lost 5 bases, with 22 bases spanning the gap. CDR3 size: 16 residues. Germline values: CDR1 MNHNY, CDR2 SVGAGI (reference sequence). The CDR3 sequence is CASRKSPTGAPETQYF. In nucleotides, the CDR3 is TGTGCCAGCAGGAAGTCCCCGACGGGAGCTCCCGAGACCCAGTACTTC.

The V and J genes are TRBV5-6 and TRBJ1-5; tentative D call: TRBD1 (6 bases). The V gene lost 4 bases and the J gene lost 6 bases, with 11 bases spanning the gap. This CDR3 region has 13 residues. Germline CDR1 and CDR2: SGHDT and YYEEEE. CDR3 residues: CASSGGAGQPQHF. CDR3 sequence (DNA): TGTGCCAGCAGCGGGGGGGCGGGTCAGCCCCAGCATTTT.

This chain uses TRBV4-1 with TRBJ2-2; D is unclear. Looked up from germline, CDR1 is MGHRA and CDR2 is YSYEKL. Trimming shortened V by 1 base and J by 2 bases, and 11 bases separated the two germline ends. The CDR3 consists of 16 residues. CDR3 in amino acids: CASSQASRFNTGELFF. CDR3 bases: TGCGCCAGCAGCCAAGCGTCCAGATTCAACACCGGGGAGCTGTTTTTT.

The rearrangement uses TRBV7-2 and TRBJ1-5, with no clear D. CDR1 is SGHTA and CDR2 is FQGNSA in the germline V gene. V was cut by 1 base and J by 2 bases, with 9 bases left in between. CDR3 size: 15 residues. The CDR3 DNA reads TGTGCCAGCAGCTTAGTCCCCCAGGGCAATCAGCCCCAGCATTTT. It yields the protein CASSLVPQGNQPQHF.

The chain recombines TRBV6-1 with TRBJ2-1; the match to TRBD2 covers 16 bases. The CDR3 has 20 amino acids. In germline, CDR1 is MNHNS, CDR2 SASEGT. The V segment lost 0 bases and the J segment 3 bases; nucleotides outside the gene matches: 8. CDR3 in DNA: TGTGCCAGCAGTGAAGCACAGGGGACTAGCGGGAGGGCCGTCTACAATGAGCAGTTCTTC. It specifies CASSEAQGTSGRAVYNEQFF.

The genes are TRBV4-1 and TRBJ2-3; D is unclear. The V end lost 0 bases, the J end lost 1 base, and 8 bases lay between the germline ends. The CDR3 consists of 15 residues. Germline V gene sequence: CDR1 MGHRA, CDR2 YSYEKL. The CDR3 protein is CASSQEGQGTDTQYF. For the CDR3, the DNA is TGCGCCAGCAGCCAAGAGGGCCAGGGCACAGATACGCAGTATTTT.

For the CDR3, the DNA is TGTGCCATCAAAGGTCCGGGAAGTTCCGAGCAGTACTTC. Translating it yields CAIKGPGSSEQYF. This chain joins TRBV10-3 and TRBJ2-7, with TRBD2 as a possible D gene (5 bases). Deletions cut 7 bases from V and 6 bases from J, with 16 bases between. This CDR3 region has 13 residues. Germline V gives CDR1 ENHRY, CDR2 SYGVKD.

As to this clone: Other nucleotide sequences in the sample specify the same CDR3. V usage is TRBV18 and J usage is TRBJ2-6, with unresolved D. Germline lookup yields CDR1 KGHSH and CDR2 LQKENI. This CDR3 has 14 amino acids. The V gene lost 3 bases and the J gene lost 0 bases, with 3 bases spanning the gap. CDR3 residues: CASSPSSGANVLTF. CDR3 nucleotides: TGTGCCAGCTCACCGAGCTCTGGGGCCAACGTCCTGACTTTC.

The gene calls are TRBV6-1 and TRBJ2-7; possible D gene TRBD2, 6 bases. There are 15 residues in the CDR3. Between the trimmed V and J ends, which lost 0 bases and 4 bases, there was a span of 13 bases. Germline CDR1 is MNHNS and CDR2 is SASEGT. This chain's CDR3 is CASSEAAGGLYEQYF. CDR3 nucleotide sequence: TGTGCCAGCAGTGAAGCGGCAGGAGGGTTGTACGAGCAGTACTTC.

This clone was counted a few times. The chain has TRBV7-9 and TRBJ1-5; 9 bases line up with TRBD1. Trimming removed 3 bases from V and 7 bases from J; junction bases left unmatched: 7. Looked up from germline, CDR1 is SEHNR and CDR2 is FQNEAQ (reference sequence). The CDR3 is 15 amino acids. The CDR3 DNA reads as TGTGCCAGCAGCTTCAGTGGACAGGGGACCCAGCCCCAGCATTTT. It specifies CASSFSGQGTQPQHF.

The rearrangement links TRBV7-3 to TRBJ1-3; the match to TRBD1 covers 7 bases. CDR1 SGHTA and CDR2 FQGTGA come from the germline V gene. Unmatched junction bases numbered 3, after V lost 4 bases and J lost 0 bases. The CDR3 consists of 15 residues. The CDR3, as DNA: TGTGCCAGCAGCTCGGGACAGATCTCTGGAAACACCATATATTTT. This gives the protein CASSSGQISGNTIYF.

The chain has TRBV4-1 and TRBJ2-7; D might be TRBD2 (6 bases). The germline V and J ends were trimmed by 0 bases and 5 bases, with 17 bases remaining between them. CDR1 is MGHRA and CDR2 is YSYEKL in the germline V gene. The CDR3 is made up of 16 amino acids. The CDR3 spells CASSQEPGEFGDEQYF. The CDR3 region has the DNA TGCGCCAGCAGCCAAGAACCGGGAGAGTTCGGGGACGAGCAGTACTTC.

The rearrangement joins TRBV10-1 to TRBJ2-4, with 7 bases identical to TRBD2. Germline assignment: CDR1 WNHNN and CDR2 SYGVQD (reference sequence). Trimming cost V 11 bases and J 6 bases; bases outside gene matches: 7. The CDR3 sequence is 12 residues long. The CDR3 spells CASETSRNIQYF. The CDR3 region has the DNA TGCGCCTCAGAGACTAGCCGAAACATTCAGTACTTC.

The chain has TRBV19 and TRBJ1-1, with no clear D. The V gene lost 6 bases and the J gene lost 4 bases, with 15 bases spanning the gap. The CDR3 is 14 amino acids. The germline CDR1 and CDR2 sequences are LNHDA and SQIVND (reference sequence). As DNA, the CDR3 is TGTGCCAGTAGGGTAGTATCGGGGAGCACTGAAGCTTTCTTT. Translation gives CASRVVSGSTEAFF.

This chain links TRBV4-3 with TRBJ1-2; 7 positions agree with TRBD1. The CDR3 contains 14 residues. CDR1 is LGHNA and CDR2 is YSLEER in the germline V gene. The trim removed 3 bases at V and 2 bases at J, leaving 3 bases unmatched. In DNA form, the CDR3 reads TGCGCCAGCAGCCATGCGGACAGGAACTATGGCTACACCTTC. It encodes CASSHADRNYGYTF.

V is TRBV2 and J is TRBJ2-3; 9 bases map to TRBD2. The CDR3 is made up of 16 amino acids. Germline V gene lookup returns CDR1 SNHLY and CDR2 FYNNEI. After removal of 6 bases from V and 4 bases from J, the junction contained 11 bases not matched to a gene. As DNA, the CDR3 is TGTGCCAGCAGCAACCGGGCGGGAGGGTTTTCAGATACGCAGTATTTT. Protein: CASSNRAGGFSDTQYF.

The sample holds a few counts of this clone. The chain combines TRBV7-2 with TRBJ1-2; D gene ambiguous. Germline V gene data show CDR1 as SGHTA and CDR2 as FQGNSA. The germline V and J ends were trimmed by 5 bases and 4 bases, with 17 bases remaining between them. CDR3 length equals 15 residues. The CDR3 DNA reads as TGTGCCAGCAGCCCGCTTGATGATGGGCTCTATGGCTACACCTTC. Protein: CASSPLDDGLYGYTF.

The CDR3 spells CASSLERSWGGETQYF. The CDR3 DNA reads as TGTGCCAGCAGCCTGGAGAGATCCTGGGGGGGAGAGACCCAGTACTTC. This rearrangement joins TRBV5-8 to TRBJ2-5; 7 bases match TRBD2. V lost 4 bases to trimming and J lost 4 bases; unmatched junction nucleotides: 13. The germline CDR1 and CDR2 sequences are SGHTS and YDEGEE. The CDR3 totals 16 residues.

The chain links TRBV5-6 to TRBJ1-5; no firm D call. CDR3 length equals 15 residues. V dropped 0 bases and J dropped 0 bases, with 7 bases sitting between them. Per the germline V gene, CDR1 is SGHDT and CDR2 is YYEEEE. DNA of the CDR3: TGTGCCAGCAGCTTGGGGCAGAATAGCAATCAGCCCCAGCATTTT. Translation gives CASSLGQNSNQPQHF.